This T cell receptor beta chain was sequenced during a study of OX40 agonist ivuxolimab in advanced cancers. Across the study: Ivuxolimab is a fully human IgG2 antibody that activates OX40 (CD134).

Regarding this clone: Its antigen is not known.

The assay was immunoSEQ multiplex PCR, and TCRdb's table has in-frame clones only and misses some. The sample includes roughly 93,000 clones, 84% of them seen just once. Study-wide findings and caveats: Blood T cells, both CD4+ and CD8+, expanded clonally by week 6 at 0.1 to 3.0 mg/kg. Partly responding patients at 0.1-3.0 mg/kg showed some of the smallest clonal expansion.

V lost 5 bases to trimming and J lost 0 bases, with 10 bases between them. Germline CDR1 is SEHNR and CDR2 is FQNEAQ (reference sequence). The CDR3 is made up of 14 amino acids. This chain links TRBV7-9 with TRBJ1-1, with no clear D. Here the sequenced sample was CD4+ or CD8+ T cells sorted from blood, taken in a trial of the OX40 agonist ivuxolimab. This sequence was found in an adult with an advanced solid tumor such as melanoma, head and neck, liver or kidney cancer. The CDR3 spells CASSEAPMNTEAFF. CDR3 bases: TGTGCCAGCAGCGAAGCACCCATGAACACTGAAGCTTTCTTT.